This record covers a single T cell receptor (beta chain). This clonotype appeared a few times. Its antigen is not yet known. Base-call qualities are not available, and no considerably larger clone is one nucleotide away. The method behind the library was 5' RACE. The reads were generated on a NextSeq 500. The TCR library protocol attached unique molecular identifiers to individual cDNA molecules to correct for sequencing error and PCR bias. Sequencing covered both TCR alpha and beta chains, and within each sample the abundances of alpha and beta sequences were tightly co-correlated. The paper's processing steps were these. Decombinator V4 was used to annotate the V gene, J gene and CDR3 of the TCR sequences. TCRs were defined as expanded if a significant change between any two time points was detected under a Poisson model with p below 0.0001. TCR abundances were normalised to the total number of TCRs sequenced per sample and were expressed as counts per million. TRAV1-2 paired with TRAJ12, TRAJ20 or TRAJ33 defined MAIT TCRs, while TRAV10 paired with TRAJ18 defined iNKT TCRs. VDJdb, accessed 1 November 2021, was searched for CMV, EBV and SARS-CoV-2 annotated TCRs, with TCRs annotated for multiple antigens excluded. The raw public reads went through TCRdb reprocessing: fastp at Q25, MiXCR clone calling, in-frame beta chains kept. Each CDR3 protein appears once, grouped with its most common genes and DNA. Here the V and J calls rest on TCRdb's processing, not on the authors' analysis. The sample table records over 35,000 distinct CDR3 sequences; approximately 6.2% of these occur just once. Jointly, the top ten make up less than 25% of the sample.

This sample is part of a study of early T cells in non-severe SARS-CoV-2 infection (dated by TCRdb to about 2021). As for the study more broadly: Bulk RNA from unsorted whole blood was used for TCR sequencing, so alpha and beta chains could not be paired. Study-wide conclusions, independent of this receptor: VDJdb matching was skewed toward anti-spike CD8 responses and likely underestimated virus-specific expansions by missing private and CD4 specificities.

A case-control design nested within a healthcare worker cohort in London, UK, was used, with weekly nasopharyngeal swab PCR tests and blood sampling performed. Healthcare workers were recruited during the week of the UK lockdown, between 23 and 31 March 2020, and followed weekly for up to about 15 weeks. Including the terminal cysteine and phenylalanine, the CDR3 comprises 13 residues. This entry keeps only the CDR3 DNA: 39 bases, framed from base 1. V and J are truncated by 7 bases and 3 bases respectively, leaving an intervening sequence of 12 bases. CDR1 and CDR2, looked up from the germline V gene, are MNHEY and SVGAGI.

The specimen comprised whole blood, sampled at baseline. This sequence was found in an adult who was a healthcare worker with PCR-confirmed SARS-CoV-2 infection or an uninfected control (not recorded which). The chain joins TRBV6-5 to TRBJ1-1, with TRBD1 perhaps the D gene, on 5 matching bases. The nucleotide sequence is TGTGCCAGCAAAAGGGGAGAATACACTGAAGCTTTCTTT. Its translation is CASKRGEYTEAFF.